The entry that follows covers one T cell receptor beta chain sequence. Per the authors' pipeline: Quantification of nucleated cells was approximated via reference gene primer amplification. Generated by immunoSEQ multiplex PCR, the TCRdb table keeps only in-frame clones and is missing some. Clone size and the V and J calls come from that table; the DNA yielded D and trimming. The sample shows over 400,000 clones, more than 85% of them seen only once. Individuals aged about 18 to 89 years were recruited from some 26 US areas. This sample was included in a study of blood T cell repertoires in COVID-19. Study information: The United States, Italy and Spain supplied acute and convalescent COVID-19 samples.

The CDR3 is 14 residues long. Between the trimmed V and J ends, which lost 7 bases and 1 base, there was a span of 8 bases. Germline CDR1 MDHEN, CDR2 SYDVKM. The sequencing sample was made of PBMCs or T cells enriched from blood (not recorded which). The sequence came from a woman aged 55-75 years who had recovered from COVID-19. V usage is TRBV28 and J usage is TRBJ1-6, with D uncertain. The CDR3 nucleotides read TGTGCCAGCAAGCTGCCATCCTATAATTCACCCCTCCACTTT. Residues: CASKLPSYNSPLHF.